The sequence of this T cell receptor beta chain was determined in a study of T cell changes during pregnancy in multiple sclerosis (dated by TCRdb to between 2019 and 2020). Background for the entire study: The study looked at changes in the T cell repertoire across pregnancy in women with multiple sclerosis.

This clone was counted only a few times. Its antigen remains unidentified. Per-base qualities were not stored, and no clone one base away is much larger. The library was made by the immunoSEQ multiplex PCR assay. The table comes from immuneACCESS by way of TCRdb, which keeps in-frame sequences with V and J called. Part of the clones is missing from these tables; in studies checked, under half for an unresolved V gene and the rest for unknown reasons. Here the sample has some 93,000 clones; 91% occur a single time. Around 1.7% of the sample rests with the top ten. The source is a female donor in good health, enrolled as a control in a pregnancy study. Sequenced material: peripheral blood, taken after pregnancy.

The CDR3 sequence is CASSLGRGQDLQGKKLFF. In nucleotides, the sequence is TGTGCCAGCAGCTTAGGAAGGGGACAGGACCTCCAAGGGAAAAAACTGTTTTTT. The chain is assembled from TRBV7-2 and TRBJ1-4; 8 central nucleotides agree with TRBD1. The CDR1 and CDR2 encoded by the germline V gene are SGHTA and FQGNSA. The CDR3 sequence holds 18 residues, the cysteine and phenylalanine included. The CDR3 DNA has 54 bases and is translated from base 1. For this chain, trimming is 1 base at the V end and 9 bases at the J end, and the number of junction bases without a gene match is 16.